A selection of T cell receptor beta chains follows, all from one sample in a study of identical twins. TCRdb reprocessed the 5' RACE reads via MiXCR and lists one record per CDR3 protein. The data show approximately 240,000 distinct CDR3 sequences, more than 13% seen once. Input material: memory (CD45RO+) T cells sorted from blood. The receptors derive from a woman aged 18-30 years in good health. The CDR3 runs from the conserved cysteine through the conserved F or W. A D gene is named only where the DNA matches it firmly. Expanded clones are given a class, and other clones once, few, many or no size at all.

CDR3nt | CDR3aa | j_gene | v_gene | abundance | d_gene
TGTGCCAGCAGTTATGCCGTCGGGCAGTCGGCTTTCTTT | CASSYAVGQSAFF | TRBJ1-1 | TRBV6-2/TRBV6-3 | - | -
TGCAGCATGGCAGGGGTTGCCAAAAACATTCAGTACTTC | CSMAGVAKNIQYF | TRBJ2-4 | TRBV20-1 | few | -
TGTGCCACCAGTCTCCAGGGCGCAGATACGCAGTATTTT | CATSLQGADTQYF | TRBJ2-3 | TRBV24-1 | - | -
TGTGCCAGCAGCCGGCTACAGGGACTTAACTATGGCTACACCTTC | CASSRLQGLNYGYTF | TRBJ1-2 | TRBV6-2/TRBV6-3 | - | -
TGTGCCAGCAGCTTAAGCGGGAGGGTCACAGATACGCAGTATTTT | CASSLSGRVTDTQYF | TRBJ2-3 | TRBV7-9 | many | TRBD2
TGCAGCGTTGATTTCGGGGGGGGCAATGAGCAGTTCTTC | CSVDFGGGNEQFF | TRBJ2-1 | TRBV29-1 | many | TRBD2
TGTGCCAGCAGAATCCTAGCGGGGGGGAACAATGAGCAGTTCTTC | CASRILAGGNNEQFF | TRBJ2-1 | TRBV6-1 | - | TRBD2
TGTGCCAGCCGCACCTCTAGCGCCCACGAGCAGTACTTC | CASRTSSAHEQYF | TRBJ2-7 | TRBV27 | few | -
TGTGCCAGCAGTCCCCTCCGGGCTAGCGGGGTGACGGGGAAGGAGCAGTACTTC | CASSPLRASGVTGKEQYF | TRBJ2-7 | TRBV28 | few | TRBD2
TGTGCCAGCAAACCGGGGGGGGAGTACACCGGGGAGCTGTTTTTT | CASKPGGEYTGELFF | TRBJ2-2 | TRBV7-3 | few | TRBD2
TGTGCCAGCAGCCCCGGACAGGGGAGCACCGGGGAGCTGTTTTTT | CASSPGQGSTGELFF | TRBJ2-2 | TRBV27 | - | TRBD1
TGTGCCAGCAGTTTTGCGACAGGAGAGGCTACCCAAGAGACCCAGTACTTC | CASSFATGEATQETQYF | TRBJ2-5 | TRBV27 | many | -
TGTGCCAGCTCACCAACGAGGGCCGAAGGGGGTGAAGCTTTCTTT | CASSPTRAEGGEAFF | TRBJ1-1 | TRBV18 | - | -
TGTGCCAGCAGTTCTAGGGGGCCAGCTTTCTTT | CASSSRGPAFF | TRBJ1-1 | TRBV12-3/TRBV12-4 | - | TRBD1
TGTGCCAGCAGTTACTCGGGACTAGCGGGAGTCGCGGGGCAGTACTTC | CASSYSGLAGVAGQYF | TRBJ2-7 | TRBV6-2/TRBV6-3 | many | TRBD2
TGTGCCAGCAGCAAAGGGGGAAGCTCCTACAATGAGCAGTTCTTC | CASSKGGSSYNEQFF | TRBJ2-1 | TRBV9 | - | -
TGTGCCACCAGCAGAGAAGGGTCCGGAGTGAGGACTTTCTTT | CATSREGSGVRTFF | TRBJ1-1 | TRBV15 | many | -
TGTGCCAGCAGCCCATTCGGCGGCAGGACTTACAATGAGCAGTTCTTC | CASSPFGGRTYNEQFF | TRBJ2-1 | TRBV7-2 | - | -